This T cell receptor (beta chain) was profiled in a study of T-cell memory formation after mild COVID-19. Trimming cost V 9 bases and J 5 bases, with 7 bases left between them. This CDR3 region has 10 residues. One entry per CDR3 protein results from TCRdb running MiXCR on the 5' RACE reads. Among around 80,000 distinct CDR3 sequences listed, over 11% were seen once. Sequencing was done on a sample of PBMCs or a T cell subset sorted from them (not recorded which). This chain uses TRBV23-1 with TRBJ2-5; D is perhaps TRBD1 (6 bases). TRBV23-1 is an ORF for which the function is uncertain. This receptor was taken from an adult woman who had mild COVID-19 (a few samples of this study predate the infection). Cell type and time point are not known. The CDR3 is CARDRETQYF. CDR3 sequence (DNA): TGCGCCAGAGACAGGGAGACCCAGTACTTC.